This is a list of T cell receptor beta chains from one sample in a study of T cells after posttransplantation cyclophosphamide. Clones were sequenced by immunoSEQ multiplex PCR, and TCRdb holds only the in-frame ones, with some missing. In the table there are approximately 23,000 clones, over 95% of which are singletons. Source material: naive CD4+ T cells sorted from PBMCs. These TCRs come from a man aged 50 to 59 in good health, CMV-negative, and a related stem cell transplant donor. Both conserved end residues are part of each CDR3. D genes are given only for firm matches.

>13|TRBV30|-
CAWSFGRNTEAFF
>15|TRBV6-5|-
CASSAFGGRGDEQFF
>16|TRBV19|-
CASSRQIGRSADTQYF
>15|TRBV11-3|TRBD1
CASSADRGPTYEQYF
>15|TRBV10-3|TRBD1
CAIRRGTDSNQPQHF
>13|TRBV29-1|-
CSVEVEGGTEAFF
>16|TRBV4-1|TRBD2
CASSQELAGVLSEQFF
>17|TRBV7-5|-
CARSSARGAGGCDEQFF
>17|TRBV18|-
CASSPPSSQSSYNEQFF
>16|TRBV6-6|-
CASSYRPAGLTDTQYF
>13|TRBV7-2|-
CASGGQQDSPLHF
>18|TRBV9|-
CASSVTSWGAPDTGELFF
>12|TRBV9|TRBD1
CASSAGQGKSTF
>15|TRBV9|-
CASSVEGGPGQPQHF
>14|TRBV18|TRBD1
CASSPTGQVYGYTF
>14|TRBV7-2|-
CASSPMWNTGELFF
>14|TRBV18|-
CASSPRRAKETQYF
>14|TRBV30|TRBD1
CAWRQDRDHGTQYF
>15|TRBV9|-
CASSVDPTGDYGYTF
>14|TRBV9|-
CASRRAQGYNEQFF
>15|TRBV7-9|TRBD2
CASSPSTSRRLTQYF
>14|TRBV6-5|-
CASSYSRQEYEQYF
>14|TRBV5-1|-
CASSLGGVQETQYF
>18|TRBV11-3|-
CASSTAVRSIKVHRGYTF
>18|TRBV9|TRBD2
CASSVGTSGRAGTDTQYF
>19|TRBV9|TRBD2
CASSVAEGLGSGKWDEQFF
>16|TRBV6-5|TRBD1
CASSSSLGQGAQKLFF
>16|TRBV5-1|TRBD1
CASSLPEGGAGYGYTF
>12|TRBV6-6|-
CASCRVRNIQYF
>13|TRBV25-1|-
CASTHSGANVLTF
>14|TRBV5-6|-
CASSLRDKLYEQYF
>15|TRBV19|TRBD2
CASSGTSVSTDTQYF
>15|TRBV19|TRBD2
CASSIGAGVAYEQYF
>11|TRBV29-1|TRBD2
CSVSGGNEQFF
>15|TRBV7-3|-
CASSLYATGNTEAFF
>15|TRBV10-3|TRBD2
CAIRALAGGPDTQYF
>15|TRBV9|TRBD1
CASSPPQGGNEKLFF
>11|TRBV20-1|-
CSSYREETQYF
>16|TRBV4-3|TRBD1
CASSQESPGQGETQYF
>14|TRBV10-1|-
CASSESGGGGKLFF
>19|TRBV7-2|TRBD2
CASSLVGTSGTSSYNEQFF
>17|TRBV7-6|TRBD2
CASSDRTSGDAYNEQFF
>14|TRBV19|TRBD1
CASRRQGGEEKLFF
>14|TRBV10-2|TRBD1
CATLDRGLGQPQHF
>15|TRBV5-1|-
CASSLGSGYSYEQYF
>14|TRBV6-6|-
CASRHLGGVTEAFF
>16|TRBV18|-
CASSLTQGISNQPQHF
>16|TRBV5-4|TRBD2
CASSLAGTSGGGEQFF